A single sample is the source of the 2 T cell receptor beta chains below, sequenced in a study of post-analysis software for immune sequencing data. Study outcomes and limitations: There were about 5 TRBV segments more frequent in patients than controls, and TRBV5-6, TRBV5-1 and TRBV20-1 were among them.

Their recognized antigens are unknown. cDNA libraries of TCR beta carried unique molecular identifiers. TCRdb reanalysed the PCR reads using MiXCR and keeps one entry per CDR3 protein. The sample includes more than 500,000 distinct CDR3 sequences, 34% seen only once; the top ten take approximately 6%. The material sequenced was blood. The receptors stem from a girl aged 2-17 years with multiple sclerosis.

The rearrangement uses TRBV25-1 and TRBJ2-1, with D tentatively TRBD1 or TRBD2 (6 bases each). This CDR3 comprises 15 residues. Germline-derived CDR1 and CDR2 are MGHDK and SYGVNS. Trimming cost V 3 bases and J 5 bases, with 14 bases left between them. CDR3 region: CASSDYGGANNEQFF. CDR3 nucleotides: TGTGCCAGCAGTGATTACGGGGGCGCGAACAATGAGCAGTTCTTC.

The chain couples TRBV20-1 to TRBJ1-5, with D perhaps TRBD1 (6 bases). The CDR3 contains 15 residues. Germline V gives CDR1 DFQATT, CDR2 SNEGSKA (reference sequence). Trimming pared 5 bases from V and 4 bases from J, leaving 18 bases between. As DNA, the CDR3 is TGCAGTGCTCTAGACCGGGACAAGGGAAATCAGCCCCAGCATTTT. It specifies CSALDRDKGNQPQHF.